The T cell receptor beta chain described here comes from a study of T-cell reconstitution after alpha-beta-depleted transplantation in children. Study outcomes and limitations: Recipient T cells and thymic progenitors that survived were the source of the high TCRbeta diversity seen at day 60 in some patients. Among T cells one year after transplant, newly produced cells accounted for most counts and diversity. Two months or so post-transplant, alpha-beta T cells reportedly derived from several hundred expanded graft clones.

The junction had 22 bases not matched to a gene; V was cut back by 3 bases and J by 5 bases. Looked up from germline, CDR1 is LGHDT and CDR2 is YNNKEL (reference sequence). CDR3 length equals 22 residues. Concerning this clonotype itself: Its antigen is unknown.

A TCRbeta library incorporating unique molecular identifiers was prepared. TCRdb re-called the PCR reads with MiXCR, one entry per CDR3 protein. The sample lists about 300,000 distinct CDR3 sequences; roughly 7.8% were seen once. The chain joins TRBV3-1 to TRBJ2-3; 14 positions match TRBD2. This clonotype was sampled from a female patient between 2 and 15 years old who had a stem cell transplant for Fanconi anemia, so the T cells may come from the graft donor. The sequencing used peripheral blood, collected 360 days after TCRalphabeta/CD19-depleted stem cell transplant. Written as DNA, the CDR3 is TGTGCCAGCAGCCAGGATTATTCCGCTCGACTAGCGGGGGGGCCGAGTGAAGATACGCAGTATTTT. It translates to CASSQDYSARLAGGPSEDTQYF.